The rows below give T cell receptor beta chains drawn from one sample of a study of brain metastases from non-small cell lung cancer. TCRdb keeps only in-frame clones here, not all; method: immunoSEQ multiplex PCR. The table lists 2,000 or so clones, just over 85% of them singletons. Sequencing was done on a sample of tumor-adjacent normal tissue. The receptor source for this set is a donor at least 40 years old with non-small cell lung cancer. Each CDR3 is given with its conserved first and last residue. The D gene is left open where the match is weak. Where a row states a size, it is once, few, many or the class of an expanded clone; other rows omit it.

j_call clone_size d_call v_call cdr3_aa cdr3_nt
TRBJ1-1 . . TRBV19 CASSIWHLNTEAFF TGTGCCAGTAGTATCTGGCATTTGAACACTGAAGCTTTCTTT
TRBJ1-2 . . TRBV4-2 CASSLLNGAPGGDGYTF TGTGCCAGCAGCCTGCTTAATGGGGCTCCGGGAGGCGATGGCTACACCTTC
TRBJ2-2 . TRBD1 TRBV5-1 CASSLFRTGIGELFF TGCGCCAGCAGCTTGTTTAGGACAGGCATTGGGGAGCTGTTTTTT
TRBJ1-3 . TRBD1 TRBV7-2 CASSLAGTASGNTIYF TGTGCCAGCAGCTTAGCAGGGACAGCCTCTGGAAACACCATATATTTT
TRBJ2-7 . . TRBV7-9 CASSLEYRTSYEQYF TGTGCCAGCAGCTTAGAATATCGGACCAGCTACGAGCAGTACTTC
TRBJ1-6 . . TRBV6-5 CASRQSSYNLPLHF TGTGCCAGCCGACAGAGCTCCTATAATTTACCCCTCCACTTT
TRBJ1-1 . . TRBV6-5 CASTRYRDTEAFF TGTGCCAGCACCCGCTACCGTGACACTGAAGCTTTCTTT
TRBJ1-2 . . TRBV9 CASSVTTDSYGYTF TGTGCCAGCAGCGTGACGACAGACTCCTATGGCTACACCTTC
TRBJ2-1 . TRBD2 TRBV5-1 CASSLFAGGEQFF TGCGCCAGCAGCTTGTTTGCGGGGGGCGAGCAGTTCTTC
TRBJ2-7 . . TRBV5-1 CASRQQGLEGQYF TGCGCCAGCAGACAACAGGGACTGGAGGGGCAGTACTTC
TRBJ1-2 . TRBD1 TRBV7-2 CASSLGRGHGYIF TGTGCCAGCAGCTTAGGCAGGGGGCACGGCTACATCTTC
TRBJ2-7 . . TRBV18 CASSANGQSYEQYF TGTGCCAGCTCCGCAAACGGACAGTCCTACGAGCAGTACTTC
TRBJ1-6 few . TRBV5-8 CASSHSHRERGSGSPLHF TGTGCCAGCAGTCACTCACACCGGGAGAGGGGAAGCGGTTCACCCCTCCACTTT
TRBJ2-7 . . TRBV12-3/TRBV12-4 CASSLIGREQYF TGTGCCAGCAGTCTCATAGGACGCGAGCAGTACTTC
TRBJ2-7 . TRBD1 TRBV6-5 CAIVLDRASYEQYF TGTGCCATCGTTTTGGACAGGGCCTCCTACGAGCAGTACTTC
TRBJ1-1 . . TRBV2 CARQSNTEAFF TGTGCCAGACAGTCGAACACTGAAGCTTTCTTT
TRBJ2-5 . . TRBV7-2 CASSLVWAGLETQYF TGTGCCAGCAGTTTAGTCTGGGCGGGGTTAGAGACCCAGTACTTC
TRBJ1-4 once . TRBV19 CASSAPAEKLFF TGTGCCAGTAGTGCACCTGCGGAGAAACTGTTTTTT
TRBJ1-3 . . TRBV7-9 CASSPDISGNTIYF TGTGCCAGCAGCCCGGACATCTCTGGAAACACCATATATTTT